This TCR beta chain was profiled in a study of shared clonotypes between healthy human individuals. Study overall: Donors consisted of a couple of women and a few men between 18 and 49. CD4 naive and memory got three plates each, CD8 naive two, CD8 memory one. Findings and limits, study-wide: All-four-donor shared clonotypes had higher generation probabilities than non-shared clonotypes did. Rarefaction indicated that sorted-subset sequencing remained incomplete although depth was large.

Repertoires were generated with immunoSEQ multiplex PCR, while TCRdb's copy carries only in-frame clones and drops some. The table shows roughly 600,000 clones, with roughly 98% occurring only once. The CDR3 totals 13 residues. Trimming stripped 1 base from V and 6 bases from J, with 7 bases between. In germline, CDR1 is SGDLS, CDR2 YYNGEE. Naive CD8 populations comprised CD45RO-negative cells positively selected for CCR7, excluding terminally differentiated effector memory CD45RA+ cells. A word on this clone: Antigen unknown.

The chain is built from TRBV9 and TRBJ2-2; D gene unclear. The sequence was collected from a young man in good health. The specimen was naive CD8+ T cells sorted from blood. The CDR3 DNA reads as TGTGCCAGCAGCGTATTTGGTTCCGGGGAGCTGTTTTTT. This gives the protein CASSVFGSGELFF.